This T cell receptor beta chain derives from a study of tumor and adjacent non-tumor tissue in lung cancer. To note about this clonotype: Its antigen is still unknown. The junction and the germline gene differ at one end; a read error may be behind it.

TCRbeta libraries were built with three rounds of nested PCR, modified from ARM-PCR. TCRdb itself ran the multiplex PCR reads through MiXCR, one entry per CDR3 protein. Among 55,000 to 65,000 distinct CDR3 sequences listed, more than 55% were seen once. Study conclusions and caveats: Top 100 clones took a larger repertoire share in normal lung. TCR diversity was significantly greater in tumor than normal lung tissue. Patients with more diverse tumor TCRs had worse survival.

No cell sorting was done before RNA was extracted from the tissue. The normal lung tissue was taken more than 3 cm from the tumor edge. The sequence derives from a man between 70 and 80 years old with non-small cell lung cancer. The sequenced sample was distant non-tumor lung tissue.

The CDR3 loop reads CASRNPGEREIQYF. CDR3 in DNA: TGTGCCAGCAGGAACCCAGGAGAACGGGAGATCCAGTACTTC. The V and J genes are TRBV6-6 and TRBJ2-5; D is perhaps TRBD2 (6 bases). The germline CDR1 and CDR2 sequences are MNHNY and SVGAGI (reference sequence). The CDR3 spans 14 residues.